Presented here are 7 T cell receptor beta chains from one specimen sequenced in a study of blood T cell repertoires in COVID-19. Method: immunoSEQ multiplex PCR; TCRdb's copy keeps in-frame clones and lacks some. Of some 250,000 clones in the sample, approximately 86% were seen once. Specimen: peripheral blood. All receptors derive from a woman in her 30s who had recovered from COVID-19.

The genes are TRBV6-5 and TRBJ2-7, with 12 bases aligning to TRBD2. V lost 9 bases, J lost 7 bases, and 10 bases stayed unmatched. This CDR3 contains 14 residues. Looked up from germline, CDR1 is MNHEY and CDR2 is SVGAGI. The CDR3 DNA reads TGTGCCAGTATCGGACTAGCGGGGCCGGGGGAGCAGTACTTC. As protein: CASIGLAGPGEQYF.

The V and J genes are TRBV30 and TRBJ1-1; a weak D match, TRBD1 (6 bases). The CDR3 is 18 residues long. Germline assignment: CDR1 GTSNPN and CDR2 SVGIG (reference sequence). Trimming stripped 3 bases from V and 6 bases from J, with 29 bases between. CDR3 DNA sequence: TGTGCCTGGAGAGGGGGTGGTTTTGGGGACAACTCGGCCGCTGAAGCTTTCTTT. Protein product: CAWRGGGFGDNSAAEAFF.

The rearrangement links TRBV24-1 to TRBJ2-3; 12 bases are a match to TRBD1. The ends lost 4 bases at V and 5 bases at J; junction bases unmatched: 6. The CDR3 is 16 residues long. From germline, CDR1 is KGHDR and CDR2 SFDVKD. The CDR3 DNA reads TGTGCCACCAGTGACCCCCGGGACAGGGGGCAAGATACGCAGTATTTT. Protein product: CATSDPRDRGQDTQYF.

The chain employs TRBV6-2 or TRBV6-3 and TRBJ1-2; D is undetermined. The CDR3 has 14 amino acids. Germline CDR1 is MNHEY and CDR2 is SVGEGT. V gave up 2 bases and J gave up 8 bases, with 15 bases separating them. The DNA for the CDR3 is TGTGCCAGCAGTTACCCGGAGCGGGCAAGGGGCTACACCTTC. Its protein is CASSYPERARGYTF.

This sequence joins TRBV6-2 or TRBV6-3 and TRBJ1-5; 8 positions agree with TRBD1. The J segment lost 4 bases and the V segment lost 5 bases, leaving 10 bases of the junction unmatched. CDR1 is MNHEY, CDR2 SVGEGT, per germline. This CDR3 contains 16 residues. The CDR3 loop is CASSTLDRDRNQPQHF. The CDR3, as DNA: TGTGCCAGCAGTACTTTGGACAGGGATCGTAATCAGCCCCAGCATTTT.

The chain couples TRBV29-1 to TRBJ2-1; 7 bases line up with TRBD1. The ends lost 3 bases at V and 1 base at J; junction bases unmatched: 3. Germline V gives CDR1 SQVTM, CDR2 ANQGSEA. The CDR3 runs to 14 residues. CDR3 in amino acids: CSVDWTGSYNEQFF. In nucleotides, the CDR3 is TGCAGCGTTGACTGGACAGGTTCCTACAATGAGCAGTTCTTC.

The chain carries TRBV7-3 and TRBJ2-2; 7 nucleotides line up with TRBD2. CDR3 size: 15 residues. Trimming cost V 5 bases and J 5 bases; bases outside gene matches: 8. CDR1 is SGHTA and CDR2 is FQGTGA in the germline V gene. The CDR3 DNA is TGTGCCAGCAGCCCCCACGGCGGGAGTACCGGGGAGCTGTTTTTT. It encodes CASSPHGGSTGELFF.